This TCR beta chain was documented in a study of blood T cell repertoires in COVID-19. Background on the study: COVID-19 samples, acute and convalescent, were from the United States, Italy and Spain. In each case, the material was cDNA or gDNA derived from T cells, B-cell-depleted T cells, or PBMCs.

The CDR3 has 13 residues. Trimming took off 3 bases at V and 4 bases at J, with 9 bases between the two ends. Original processing notes: Estimated nucleated cell counts came from reference gene primer amplification. Some clones are missing from TCRdb's copy, which holds only in-frame ones; the method was immunoSEQ multiplex PCR. V and J calls and clone size are copied from that table; D and trimming were computed from the DNA. Altogether about 36,000 clones are present, around 80% being singletons, with the ten largest covering approximately 32%. The sample taken for sequencing was peripheral blood. The V call is TRBV12-3 or TRBV12-4, the J call TRBJ1-1; maybe TRBD1 (5 bases). The TCR comes from a man aged 55 to 70 with acute or convalescent COVID-19. The CDR3 reads CASSLPRVTEAFF. DNA of the CDR3: TGTGCCAGCAGTTTGCCCAGGGTCACTGAAGCTTTCTTT.